The 10 T cell receptor beta chains presented below share a single source sample, sequenced in a study of T cells after yellow fever vaccination. TCRdb analysed the 5' RACE reads with MiXCR anew, one entry per CDR3 protein. The data show 110,000 or so distinct CDR3 sequences, 7.2% seen once. The specimen comprised CD4+ T cells sorted from PBMCs, sampled around 45 days after the first yellow fever vaccination. These receptors all come from a man between 18 and 35 years old who received the YFV17D yellow fever vaccine.

This clonotype was observed many times. The chain links TRBV7-2 to TRBJ1-2; 7 bases are shared with TRBD1. The germline V gene encodes CDR1 SGHTA and CDR2 FQGNSA. After removal of 5 bases from V and 9 bases from J, the junction contained 6 bases not matched to a gene. The CDR3 is made up of 12 amino acids. The DNA for the CDR3 is TGTGCCAGCAGCGTAGTACAGGGGCGCTACACCTTC. Its protein is CASSVVQGRYTF.

This clonotype was detected ten times or more. This chain uses TRBV20-1 with TRBJ2-1; D is possibly TRBD1 (5 bases). V was cut by 2 bases and J by 3 bases, with 5 bases left in between. Germline CDR1 is DFQATT and CDR2 is SNEGSKA (reference sequence). This CDR3 region has 12 residues. The CDR3 coding sequence is TGCAGTGCTAGACAGGGCTACAATGAGCAGTTCTTC. Its protein is CSARQGYNEQFF.

This clonotype appeared many times. The chain joins TRBV4-1 to TRBJ2-3; a weak D match, TRBD2 (5 bases). Germline V gives CDR1 MGHRA, CDR2 YSYEKL. Trimming stripped 0 bases from V and 1 base from J, with 11 bases between. This CDR3 spans 16 amino acids. Here the CDR3 DNA reads TGCGCCAGCAGCCAAGATCGGGGTATGGGCACAGATACGCAGTATTTT. Its protein product is CASSQDRGMGTDTQYF.

At least ten counts were recorded for this clonotype. The DNA for the CDR3 is TGTGCCAGCAGGAGTAGGGGACAGGGATCAGATACGCAGTATTTT. Translated, it gives CASRSRGQGSDTQYF. The rearrangement uses TRBV12-3 or TRBV12-4 and TRBJ2-3; TRBD1 matches 9 bases. V lost 6 bases and J lost 4; bases outside the gene matches: 8. The CDR3 length is 15 residues.

This clonotype was seen at least ten times. The rearrangement uses TRBV24-1 and TRBJ2-3; no reliable D call. The V gene lost 2 bases and the J gene lost 1 base, with 15 bases spanning the gap. The CDR3 runs 17 residues. Germline CDR1 reads KGHDR; CDR2 reads SFDVKD. The DNA for the CDR3 is TGTGCCACCAGTGATTCCGCCCCACACGTCCGCACAGATACGCAGTATTTT. Translation: CATSDSAPHVRTDTQYF.

There are many counts of this clonotype. This rearrangement joins TRBV6-5 to TRBJ2-5; a weak D match, TRBD2 (6 bases). The CDR3 extends over 15 amino acids. V lost 2 bases, J lost 5 bases, and 15 bases lay in between. CDR1 is MNHEY, CDR2 SVGAGI, per germline. DNA of the CDR3: TGTGCCAGCAGTTACGACGGGACTGTCACTGAGACCCAGTACTTC. Protein: CASSYDGTVTETQYF.

This clonotype was detected many times. V gene TRBV5-1 combines with J gene TRBJ2-1; D is undetermined. In germline, CDR1 is SGHRS, CDR2 YFSETQ. The CDR3 runs 12 residues. Trimming shortened V by 4 bases and J by 8 bases, and 10 bases separated the two germline ends. This CDR3 is CASSRGWYEQFF. CDR3 sequence (DNA): TGCGCCAGCAGCCGTGGATGGTATGAGCAGTTCTTC.

In its sample, this clonotype was seen many times. The rearrangement joins TRBV7-9 to TRBJ2-2; D remains unclear. V was clipped by 2 bases and J by 2 bases, with 9 bases between them. Germline V gene sequence: CDR1 SEHNR, CDR2 FQNEAQ (reference sequence). The CDR3 totals 15 residues. The CDR3 nucleotides are TGTGCCAGCAGCTTAATGCTTGGAAACACCGGGGAGCTGTTTTTT. Protein: CASSLMLGNTGELFF.

At least ten counts were recorded for this clonotype. The chain uses TRBV11-2 and TRBJ2-1, with 9 bases aligning to TRBD1. The CDR3 spans 18 residues. The ends lost 1 base at V and 2 bases at J; junction bases unmatched: 9. Germline-derived CDR1 and CDR2 are SGHAT and FQNNGV. CDR3 DNA: TGTGCCAGCAGCTTAGGGGGACAGGGCAAGTTACCCTACAATGAGCAGTTCTTC. Its protein product is CASSLGGQGKLPYNEQFF. Together with reference TRBV11-2 and TRBJ2-1, the CDR3 gives the full variable domain: EAGVAQSPRYKIIEKRQSVAFWCNPISGHATLYWYQQILGQGPKLLIQFQNNGVVDDSQLPKDRFSAERLKGVDSTLKIQPAKLEDSAVYLCASSLGGQGKLPYNEQFFGPGTRLTVL.

This clonotype was observed at least ten times. The chain is built from TRBV29-1 and TRBJ1-1, with TRBD1 matching over 7 bases. The germline CDR1 and CDR2 sequences are SQVTM and ANQGSEA. CDR3 length: 10 amino acids. After removal of 2 bases from V and 11 bases from J, the junction contained 2 bases not matched to a gene. The CDR3: CSVERGQAFF. The CDR3 coding sequence is TGCAGCGTTGAAAGGGGGCAGGCTTTCTTT.